Below are 20 T cell receptor beta chains sequenced from a single sample in a study of T cell repertoires in cytomegalovirus infection. TCRdb itself ran the reads through MiXCR, one entry per CDR3 protein. The sample includes a few hundred thousand distinct CDR3 sequences, about 17% of them seen just once. Sequences were obtained from CD8+ T cells from PBMCs. All receptors derive from a human donor in good health (CMV status not recorded). Some clones in this sample may be carry-over from other donors' samples.

The V gene is TRBV9, the J gene TRBJ2-3; D unclear. Germline V gene sequence: CDR1 SGDLS, CDR2 YYNGEE. The CDR3 has 15 amino acids. With 0 bases removed from V and 3 bases from J, the gap between germline ends came to 11 bases. For the CDR3, the DNA is TGTGCCAGCAGCGTAGTAGGGTCGGCTACAGATACGCAGTATTTT. Its translation is CASSVVGSATDTQYF.

The chain uses TRBV2 and TRBJ2-1; D tentatively fits TRBD1 or TRBD2 (5 bases each). This CDR3 spans 12 amino acids. Trimming stripped 8 bases from V and 8 bases from J, with 13 bases between. CDR1 and CDR2 from the germline V gene are SNHLY and FYNNEI. The CDR3 protein is CASLRGLYEQFF. The CDR3 nucleotides are TGTGCCAGCTTGAGGGGTCTCTATGAGCAGTTCTTC.

Of note for this clonotype: A much larger clone sits a single nucleotide away, making a read error possible. The chain has TRBV19 and TRBJ1-3; 7 nucleotides match TRBD1. The junction had 7 bases not matched to a gene; V was cut back by 3 bases and J by 8 bases. The CDR3 runs 14 residues. Germline V gene lookup returns CDR1 LNHDA and CDR2 SQIVND (reference sequence). The CDR3 DNA is TGTGCCAGTAGTATGCACAGGGGTTGGGACACCATATATTTT. This codes for CASSMHRGWDTIYF.

This clonotype was observed at least ten times. The rearrangement uses TRBV12-3 or TRBV12-4 and TRBJ2-5, with D possibly matching TRBD1 (5 bases). The CDR3 is 12 amino acids. Between the trimmed V and J ends, which lost 8 bases and 1 base, there was a span of 8 bases. In DNA, the CDR3 is TGTGCCAGCCAGGGCATCCAAGAGACCCAGTACTTC. Translation gives CASQGIQETQYF.

This chain links TRBV6-6 with TRBJ2-5; D possibly corresponds to TRBD1 (5 bases). CDR1 MNHNY and CDR2 SVGAGI come from the germline V gene (reference sequence). V shed 6 bases and J shed 2 bases, with 13 bases lying between them. The CDR3 is 14 amino acids. The CDR3 spells CASRTPGLQETQYF. In nucleotides, the CDR3 is TGTGCCAGCAGGACACCAGGGCTTCAAGAGACCCAGTACTTC.

This clonotype was observed at least ten times. This chain connects TRBV12-3 or TRBV12-4 to TRBJ2-3; 8 positions match TRBD1. The CDR3 is made up of 14 amino acids. V trimming: 6 bases; J trimming: 5 bases; junction bases outside the gene matches: 7. CDR3 nucleotide sequence: TGTGCCAGCAGCTGGACAGGGAGTCTAGATACGCAGTATTTT. Its protein product is CASSWTGSLDTQYF.

In this sample, this clonotype turned up a few times. The rearrangement joins TRBV14 to TRBJ2-3; D is possibly TRBD2 (5 bases). V was cut by 1 base and J by 2 bases, with 16 bases left in between. Germline CDR1 SGHDN, CDR2 FVKESK. The CDR3 is 17 residues long. In DNA, the CDR3 is TGTGCCAGCAGCCAAGCCCCTGGACTCCGATACACAGATACGCAGTATTTT. It translates to CASSQAPGLRYTDTQYF.

The V and J genes are TRBV5-1 and TRBJ2-1; 12 positions match TRBD2. The germline V gene has CDR1 SGHRS and CDR2 YFSETQ. The length of the CDR3 is 17 residues. The junction had 5 bases not matched to a gene; V was cut back by 4 bases and J by 0 bases. This CDR3 reads CASSLGLAGNSYNEQFF. The CDR3 coding sequence is TGCGCCAGCAGCCTTGGACTAGCGGGGAACTCCTACAATGAGCAGTTCTTC.

The V gene is TRBV5-6, the J gene TRBJ2-1; no reliable D call. The V end lost 1 base, the J end lost 10 bases, and 12 bases lay between the germline ends. Germline CDR1 and CDR2: SGHDT and YYEEEE. This CDR3 contains 13 residues. Written as DNA, the CDR3 is TGTGCCAGCAGCTTGAAAGTCTGGGTCGAGCAGTTCTTC. It yields the protein CASSLKVWVEQFF.

As DNA, the CDR3 is TGTGCCAGCAGCTCCGGACTAGGCGCGGATGAGCAGTTCTTC. Residues: CASSSGLGADEQFF. The rearrangement joins TRBV7-9 to TRBJ2-1; 7 positions agree with TRBD2. Germline V CDR1 and CDR2: SEHNR, FQNEAQ (reference sequence). There are 14 residues in the CDR3. J was trimmed by 8 bases and V by 4 bases; bases with no gene match: 8.

This clonotype was recorded many times. The rearrangement uses TRBV7-3 and TRBJ2-1; 14 nucleotides match TRBD2. The CDR3 sequence is 16 residues long. Looked up from germline, CDR1 is SGHTA and CDR2 is FQGTGA. With V trimmed by 4 bases and J by 9 bases, 8 bases remained unmatched. CDR3 sequence reads: CASSYGLAGGNAEQFF. Here the CDR3 DNA reads TGTGCCAGCAGCTACGGACTAGCGGGGGGTAATGCTGAGCAGTTCTTC.

This clonotype was seen only a few times. The chain has TRBV7-9 and TRBJ2-2; D may be TRBD1 or TRBD2 (6 bases each). Between the trimmed V and J ends, which lost 7 bases and 6 bases, there was a span of 9 bases. This CDR3 has 12 amino acids. CDR1 is SEHNR and CDR2 is FQNEAQ in the germline V gene (reference sequence). This chain's CDR3 is CASTGGSGELFF. DNA for the CDR3: TGTGCCAGCACCGGGGGCTCCGGGGAGCTGTTTTTT.

This clonotype has more than one count but fewer than ten. CDR3 residues: CASSSYLASSANTGELFF. CDR3 coding DNA: TGTGCCAGCAGTTCTTATCTGGCTTCCTCGGCGAACACCGGGGAGCTGTTTTTT. The chain recombines TRBV6-5 with TRBJ2-2; no firm D call. CDR3 length: 18 amino acids. Germline-derived CDR1 and CDR2 are MNHEY and SVGAGI. Deletions cut 4 bases from V and 0 bases from J, with 18 bases between.

This clonotype was counted a few times. The rearrangement uses TRBV10-3 and TRBJ2-5; D is uncertain. There are 15 residues in the CDR3. Germline loops: CDR1 ENHRY, CDR2 SYGVKD. V lost 3 bases and J lost 2, with 13 bases in between. CDR3 bases: TGTGCCATCAGTGACGGGCGCAGCCGACAAGAGACCCAGTACTTC. Its translation is CAISDGRSRQETQYF.

The table lists this clonotype with many counts. The chain has TRBV20-1 and TRBJ2-4, with a tentative D call TRBD1 (5 bases). Deletions cut 1 base from V and 5 bases from J, with 9 bases between. The CDR3 contains 13 residues. In germline, CDR1 is DFQATT, CDR2 SNEGSKA (reference sequence). The CDR3 loop reads CSARATTENIQYF. The DNA for the CDR3 is TGCAGTGCTAGAGCCACGACAGAAAACATTCAGTACTTC.

Many counts were recorded for this clonotype. The chain employs TRBV7-6 and TRBJ1-1, with 9 bases lining up with TRBD1. The CDR3 consists of 15 residues. Germline CDR1 reads SGHVS; CDR2 reads FNYEAQ. J lost 4 bases, V lost 6 bases, and 9 bases had no gene match. CDR3 DNA: TGTGCCAGCAGTTTTTCGGGGACAGGGATCACTGAAGCTTTCTTT. Protein product: CASSFSGTGITEAFF.

The chain employs TRBV7-8 and TRBJ2-5; D possibly uses TRBD1 or TRBD2 (5 bases each). Looked up from germline, CDR1 is SGHVS and CDR2 is FQNEAQ. V lost 2 bases to trimming and J lost 5 bases, with 18 bases between them. The CDR3 is made up of 16 amino acids. The CDR3 sequence is CASSLSGTYEGETQYF. Written as DNA, the CDR3 is TGTGCCAGCAGCTTATCCGGGACCTATGAGGGCGAGACCCAGTACTTC.

This chain uses TRBV19 with TRBJ1-1; D might be TRBD1 (6 bases). V lost 3 bases and J 8 bases, leaving 10 bases between the germline ends. CDR3 length equals 12 residues. Germline-derived CDR1 and CDR2 are LNHDA and SQIVND (reference sequence). The CDR3 protein is CASSMGTTEAFF. Written as DNA, the CDR3 is TGTGCCAGTAGTATGGGGACAACAGAAGCTTTCTTT.

J is TRBJ2-1 and V is TRBV27, with unresolved D. The V and J ends lost 9 bases and 0 bases respectively, with 12 bases between them. Germline V gene data show CDR1 as MNHEY and CDR2 as SMNVEV (reference sequence). The CDR3 extends over 14 amino acids. Here the CDR3 DNA reads TGTGCCAGTCACAGTGACCGCTCCTACAATGAGCAGTTCTTC. This sequence encodes CASHSDRSYNEQFF.

The CDR3 is CASLRDRGHEQYF. The CDR3 nucleotides are TGTGCCAGCCTTCGGGACAGGGGGCACGAGCAGTACTTC. This chain connects TRBV6-6 to TRBJ2-7, with 12 bases fitting TRBD1. The length of the CDR3 is 13 residues. Germline V lookup: CDR1 MNHNY, CDR2 SVGAGI (reference sequence). Trimming removed 8 bases from V and 5 bases from J; junction bases left unmatched: 4.